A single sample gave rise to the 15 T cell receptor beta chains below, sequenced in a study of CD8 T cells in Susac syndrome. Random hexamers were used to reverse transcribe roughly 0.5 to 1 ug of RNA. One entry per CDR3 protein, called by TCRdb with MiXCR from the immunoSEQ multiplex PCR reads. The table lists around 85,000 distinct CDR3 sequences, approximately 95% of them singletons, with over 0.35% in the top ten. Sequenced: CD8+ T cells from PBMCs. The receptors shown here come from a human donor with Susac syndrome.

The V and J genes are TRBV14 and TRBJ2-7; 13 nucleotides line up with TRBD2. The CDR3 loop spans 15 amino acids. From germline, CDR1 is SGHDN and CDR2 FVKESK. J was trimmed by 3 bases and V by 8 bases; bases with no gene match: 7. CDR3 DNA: TGTGCCAGCGGGGGGTGGACTAGCGGGAGCTACGAGCAGTACTTC. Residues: CASGGWTSGSYEQYF.

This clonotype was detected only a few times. The CDR3 region is CSASGRDTGELFF. In DNA form, the CDR3 reads TGCAGCGCTAGCGGGAGGGACACCGGGGAGCTGTTTTTT. The chain has TRBV29-1 and TRBJ2-2, with 12 bases fitting TRBD2. V lost 7 bases and J lost 3; bases outside the gene matches: 0. Germline CDR1 and CDR2: SQVTM and ANQGSEA. The length of the CDR3 is 13 residues.

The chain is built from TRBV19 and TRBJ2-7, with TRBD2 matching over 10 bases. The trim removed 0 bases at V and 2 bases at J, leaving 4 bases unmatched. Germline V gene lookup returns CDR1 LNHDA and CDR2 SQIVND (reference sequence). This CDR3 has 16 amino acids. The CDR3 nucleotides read TGTGCCAGTAGTATAGATCAACTAGCGGGACCCTACGAGCAGTACTTC. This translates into CASSIDQLAGPYEQYF.

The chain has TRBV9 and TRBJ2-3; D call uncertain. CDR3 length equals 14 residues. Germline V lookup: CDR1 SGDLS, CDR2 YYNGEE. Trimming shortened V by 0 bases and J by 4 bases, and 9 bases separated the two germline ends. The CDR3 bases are TGTGCCAGCAGCGTAGAAGGGCGCGCAGATACGCAGTATTTT. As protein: CASSVEGRADTQYF.

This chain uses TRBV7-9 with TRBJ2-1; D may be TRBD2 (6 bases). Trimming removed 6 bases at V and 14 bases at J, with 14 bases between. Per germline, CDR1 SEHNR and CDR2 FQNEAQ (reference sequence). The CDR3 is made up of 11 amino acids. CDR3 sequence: CASRSTSREFF. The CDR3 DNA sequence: TGTGCCAGCAGATCCACTAGCCGGGAGTTCTTC.

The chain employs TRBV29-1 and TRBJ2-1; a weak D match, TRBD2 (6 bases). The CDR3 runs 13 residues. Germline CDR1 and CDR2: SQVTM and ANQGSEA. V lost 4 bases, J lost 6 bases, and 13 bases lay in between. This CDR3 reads CSVVSGRGNEQFF. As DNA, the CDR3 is TGCAGCGTTGTTAGCGGTCGGGGCAATGAGCAGTTCTTC.

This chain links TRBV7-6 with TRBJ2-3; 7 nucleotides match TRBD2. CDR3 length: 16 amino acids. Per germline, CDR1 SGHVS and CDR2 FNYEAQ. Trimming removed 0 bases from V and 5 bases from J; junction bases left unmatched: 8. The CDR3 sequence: CASSLAVGTTGDTQYF. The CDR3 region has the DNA TGTGCCAGCAGCTTAGCGGTCGGGACTACGGGAGATACGCAGTATTTT.

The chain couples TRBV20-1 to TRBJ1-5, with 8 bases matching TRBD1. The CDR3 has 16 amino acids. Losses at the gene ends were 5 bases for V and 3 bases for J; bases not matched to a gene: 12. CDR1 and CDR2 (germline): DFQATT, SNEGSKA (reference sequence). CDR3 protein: CSALVATGADNQPQHF. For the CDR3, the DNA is TGCAGTGCTCTCGTGGCGACAGGGGCTGACAATCAGCCCCAGCATTTT.

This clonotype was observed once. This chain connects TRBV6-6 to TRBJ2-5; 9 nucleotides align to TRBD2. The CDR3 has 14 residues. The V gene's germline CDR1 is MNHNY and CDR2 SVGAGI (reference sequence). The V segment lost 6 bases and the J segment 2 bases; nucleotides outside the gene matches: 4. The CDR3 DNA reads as TGTGCCAGCAGCCTAGCGGGACAACAAGAGACCCAGTACTTC. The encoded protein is CASSLAGQQETQYF.

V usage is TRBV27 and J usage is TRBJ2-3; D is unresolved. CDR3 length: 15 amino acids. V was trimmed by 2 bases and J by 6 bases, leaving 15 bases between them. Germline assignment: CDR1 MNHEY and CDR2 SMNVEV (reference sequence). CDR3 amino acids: CASSLRQHGVDTQYF. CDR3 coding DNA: TGTGCCAGCAGTTTAAGGCAGCACGGTGTGGATACGCAGTATTTT.

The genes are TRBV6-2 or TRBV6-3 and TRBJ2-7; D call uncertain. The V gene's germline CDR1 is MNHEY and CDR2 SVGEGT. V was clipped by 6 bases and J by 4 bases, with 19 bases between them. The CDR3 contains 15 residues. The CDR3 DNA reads TGTGCCAGCAGGTCCGCCTCTGCATCAGGTTACGAGCAGTACTTC. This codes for CASRSASASGYEQYF.

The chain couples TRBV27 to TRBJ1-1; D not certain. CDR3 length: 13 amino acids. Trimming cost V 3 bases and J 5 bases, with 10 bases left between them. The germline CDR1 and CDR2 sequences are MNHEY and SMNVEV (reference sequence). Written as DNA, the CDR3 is TGTGCCAGCAGTTTCGGTTTGGGTACTGAAGCTTTCTTT. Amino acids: CASSFGLGTEAFF.

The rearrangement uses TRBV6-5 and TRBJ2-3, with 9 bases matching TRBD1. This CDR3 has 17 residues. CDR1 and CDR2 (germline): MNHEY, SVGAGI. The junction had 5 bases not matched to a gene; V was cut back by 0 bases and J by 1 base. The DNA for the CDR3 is TGTGCCAGCAGTTACTCGAGGGGACAGGGCGGCACAGATACGCAGTATTTT. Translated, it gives CASSYSRGQGGTDTQYF.

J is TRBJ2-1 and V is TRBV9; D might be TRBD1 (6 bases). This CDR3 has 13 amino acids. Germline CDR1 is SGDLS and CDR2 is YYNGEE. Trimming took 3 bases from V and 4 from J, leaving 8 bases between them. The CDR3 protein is CASSETGYNEQFF. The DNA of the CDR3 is TGTGCCAGCAGCGAGACAGGTTACAATGAGCAGTTCTTC. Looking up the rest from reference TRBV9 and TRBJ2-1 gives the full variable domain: DSGVTQTPKHLITATGQRVTLRCSPRSGDLSVYWYQQSLDQGLQFLIQYYNGEERAKGNILERFSAQQFPDLHSELNLSSLELGDSALYFCASSETGYNEQFFGPGTRLTVL.

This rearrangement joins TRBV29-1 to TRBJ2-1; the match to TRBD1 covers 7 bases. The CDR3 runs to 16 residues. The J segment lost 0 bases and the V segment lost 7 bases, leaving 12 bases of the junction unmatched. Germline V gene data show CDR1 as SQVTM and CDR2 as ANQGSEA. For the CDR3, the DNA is TGCAGCGCCCCGGCCCAGACAGGGAGCTCCTACAATGAGCAGTTCTTC. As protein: CSAPAQTGSSYNEQFF.